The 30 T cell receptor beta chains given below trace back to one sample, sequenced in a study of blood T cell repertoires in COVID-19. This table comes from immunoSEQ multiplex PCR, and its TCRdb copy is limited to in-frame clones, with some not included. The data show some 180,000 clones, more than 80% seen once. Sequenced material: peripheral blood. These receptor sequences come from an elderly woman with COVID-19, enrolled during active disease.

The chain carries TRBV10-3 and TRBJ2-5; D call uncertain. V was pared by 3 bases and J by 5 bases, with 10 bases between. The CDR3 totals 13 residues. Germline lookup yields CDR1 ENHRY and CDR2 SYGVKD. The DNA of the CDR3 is TGTGCCATCAGTGATCGGTTGAAGGAGACCCAGTACTTC. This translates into CAISDRLKETQYF.

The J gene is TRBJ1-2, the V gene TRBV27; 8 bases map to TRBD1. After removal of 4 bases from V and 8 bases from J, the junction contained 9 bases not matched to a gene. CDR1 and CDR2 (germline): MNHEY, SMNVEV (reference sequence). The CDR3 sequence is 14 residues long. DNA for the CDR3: TGTGCCAGCAGTTCGTGGACAGGGCCGGAAGGCTACACCTTC. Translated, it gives CASSSWTGPEGYTF.

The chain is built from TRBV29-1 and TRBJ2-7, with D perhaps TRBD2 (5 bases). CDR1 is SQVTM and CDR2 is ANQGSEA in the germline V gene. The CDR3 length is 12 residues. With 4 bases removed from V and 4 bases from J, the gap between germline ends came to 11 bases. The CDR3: CSVAGSGYEQYF. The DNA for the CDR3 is TGCAGCGTTGCGGGATCTGGATACGAGCAGTACTTC.

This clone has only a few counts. The CDR3 protein is CASSLVGQAIGGNTIYF. For the CDR3, the DNA is TGTGCCAGCAGCTTAGTGGGACAAGCTATAGGGGGAAACACCATATATTTT. The rearrangement uses TRBV7-9 and TRBJ1-3, with D perhaps matching TRBD1 (6 bases). The CDR3 sequence is 17 residues long. V was cut by 1 base and J by 4 bases, with 17 bases left in between. Germline V lookup: CDR1 SEHNR, CDR2 FQNEAQ (reference sequence).

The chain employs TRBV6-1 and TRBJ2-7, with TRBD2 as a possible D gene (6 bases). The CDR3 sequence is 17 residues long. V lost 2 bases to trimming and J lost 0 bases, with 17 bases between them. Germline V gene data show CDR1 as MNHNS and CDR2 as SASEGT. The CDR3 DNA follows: TGTGCCAGCAGTGAAATGTTGGGGGGAAGCGACTCCTACGAGCAGTACTTC. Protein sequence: CASSEMLGGSDSYEQYF.

CDR3 nucleotide sequence: TGTGCCAGTAGTATAATAGGGCAGGGTGGGGAGACCCAGTACTTC. Protein sequence: CASSIIGQGGETQYF. V and J are TRBV19 and TRBJ2-5; perhaps TRBD1 as D (5 bases). The germline V gene encodes CDR1 LNHDA and CDR2 SQIVND (reference sequence). The V gene lost 2 bases and the J gene lost 5 bases, with 15 bases spanning the gap. The CDR3 is 15 residues long.

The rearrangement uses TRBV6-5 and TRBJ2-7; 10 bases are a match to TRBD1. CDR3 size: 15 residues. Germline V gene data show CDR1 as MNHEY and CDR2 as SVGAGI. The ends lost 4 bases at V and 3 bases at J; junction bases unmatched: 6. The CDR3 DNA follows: TGTGCCAGCAGTTTAGGACAGGGGGTGGGCTACGAGCAGTACTTC. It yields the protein CASSLGQGVGYEQYF.

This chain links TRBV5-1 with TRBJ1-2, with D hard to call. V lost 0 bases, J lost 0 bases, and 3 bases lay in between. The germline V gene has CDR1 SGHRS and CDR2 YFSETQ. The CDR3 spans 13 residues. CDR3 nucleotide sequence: TGCGCCAGCAGCTTGGGGCCTAACTATGGCTACACCTTC. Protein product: CASSLGPNYGYTF.

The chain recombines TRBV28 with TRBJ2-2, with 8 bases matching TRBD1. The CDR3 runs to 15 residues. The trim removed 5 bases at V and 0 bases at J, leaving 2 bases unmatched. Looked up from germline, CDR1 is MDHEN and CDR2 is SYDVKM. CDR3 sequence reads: CASSKDRANTGELFF. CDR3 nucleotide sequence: TGTGCCAGCAGTAAGGACAGGGCGAACACCGGGGAGCTGTTTTTT. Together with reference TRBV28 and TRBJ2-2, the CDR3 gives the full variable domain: DVKVTQSSRYLVKRTGEKVFLECVQDMDHENMFWYRQDPGLGLRLIYFSYDVKMKEKGDIPEGYSVSREKKERFSLILESASTNQTSMYLCASSKDRANTGELFFGEGSRLTVL.

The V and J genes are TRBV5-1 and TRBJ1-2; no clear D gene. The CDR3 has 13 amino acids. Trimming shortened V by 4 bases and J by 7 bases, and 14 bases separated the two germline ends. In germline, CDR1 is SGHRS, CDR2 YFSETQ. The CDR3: CASSTTDFGGYTF. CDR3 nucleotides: TGCGCCAGCAGCACAACAGATTTTGGTGGCTACACCTTC.

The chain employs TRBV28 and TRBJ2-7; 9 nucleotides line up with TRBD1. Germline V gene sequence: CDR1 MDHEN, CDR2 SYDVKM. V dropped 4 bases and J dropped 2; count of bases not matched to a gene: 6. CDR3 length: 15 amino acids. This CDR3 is CASSSPGQGPYEQYF. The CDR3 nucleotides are TGTGCCAGCAGTTCACCGGGACAGGGACCCTACGAGCAGTACTTC. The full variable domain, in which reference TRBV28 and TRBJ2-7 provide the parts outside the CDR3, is DVKVTQSSRYLVKRTGEKVFLECVQDMDHENMFWYRQDPGLGLRLIYFSYDVKMKEKGDIPEGYSVSREKKERFSLILESASTNQTSMYLCASSSPGQGPYEQYFGPGTRLTVT.

CDR3: CASSLDPTGTQYF. The CDR3 DNA reads TGTGCCAGCAGCTTGGATCCGACGGGGACCCAGTACTTC. The V and J genes are TRBV5-6 and TRBJ2-5, with unresolved D. V was cut by 0 bases and J by 7 bases, with 10 bases left in between. The germline gives CDR1 SGHDT, CDR2 YYEEEE. The CDR3 runs to 13 residues.

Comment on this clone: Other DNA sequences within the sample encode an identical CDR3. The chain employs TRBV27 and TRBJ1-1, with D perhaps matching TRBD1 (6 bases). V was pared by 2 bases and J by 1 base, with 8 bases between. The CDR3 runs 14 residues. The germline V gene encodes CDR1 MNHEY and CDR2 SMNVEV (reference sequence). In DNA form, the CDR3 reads TGTGCCAGCAGTTTAACAGGGTGGAACACTGAAGCTTTCTTT. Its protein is CASSLTGWNTEAFF.

CDR3 in amino acids: CASSTLSGLTINEQFF. CDR3 sequence (DNA): TGTGCCAGTAGTACCTTAAGCGGCCTAACGATCAATGAGCAGTTCTTC. The chain employs TRBV19 and TRBJ2-1; possible D gene TRBD2, 5 bases. The germline gives CDR1 LNHDA, CDR2 SQIVND (reference sequence). The CDR3 has 16 residues. V lost 4 bases, J lost 6 bases, and 19 bases lay in between.

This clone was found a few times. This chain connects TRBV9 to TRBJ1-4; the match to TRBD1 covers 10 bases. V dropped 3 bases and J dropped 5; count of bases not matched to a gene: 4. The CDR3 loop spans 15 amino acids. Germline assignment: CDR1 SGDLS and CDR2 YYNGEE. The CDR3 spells CASSEGQGSNEKLFF. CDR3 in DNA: TGTGCCAGCAGCGAGGGACAGGGGTCAAATGAAAAACTGTTTTTT.

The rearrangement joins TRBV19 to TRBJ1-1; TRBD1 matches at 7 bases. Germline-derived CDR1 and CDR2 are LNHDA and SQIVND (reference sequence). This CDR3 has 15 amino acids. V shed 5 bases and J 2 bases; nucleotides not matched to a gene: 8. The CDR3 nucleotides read TGTGCCAGTAGTGCCAACAGGGGTACTAACACTGAAGCTTTCTTT. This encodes CASSANRGTNTEAFF.

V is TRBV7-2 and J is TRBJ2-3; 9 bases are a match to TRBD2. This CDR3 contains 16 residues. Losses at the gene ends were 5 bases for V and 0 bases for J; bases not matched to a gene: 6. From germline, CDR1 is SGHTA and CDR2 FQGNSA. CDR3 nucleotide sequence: TGTGCCAGCAGCCCAAGACTAGCGGTTAGCACAGATACGCAGTATTTT. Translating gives CASSPRLAVSTDTQYF.

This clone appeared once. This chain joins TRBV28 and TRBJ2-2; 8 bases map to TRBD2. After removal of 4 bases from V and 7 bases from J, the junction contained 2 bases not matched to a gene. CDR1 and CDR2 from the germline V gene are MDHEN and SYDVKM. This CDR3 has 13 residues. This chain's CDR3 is CASSWTSHGELFF. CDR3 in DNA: TGTGCCAGCAGTTGGACTAGCCACGGGGAGCTGTTTTTT. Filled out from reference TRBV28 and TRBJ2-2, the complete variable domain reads DVKVTQSSRYLVKRTGEKVFLECVQDMDHENMFWYRQDPGLGLRLIYFSYDVKMKEKGDIPEGYSVSREKKERFSLILESASTNQTSMYLCASSWTSHGELFFGEGSRLTVL.

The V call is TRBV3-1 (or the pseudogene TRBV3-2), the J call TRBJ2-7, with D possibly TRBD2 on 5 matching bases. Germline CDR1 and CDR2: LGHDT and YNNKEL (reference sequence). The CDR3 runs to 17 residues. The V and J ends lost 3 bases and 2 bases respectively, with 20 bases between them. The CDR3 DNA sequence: TGTGCCAGCAGCCACCGCCCCGGCAGCGGAGTACCCTACGAGCAGTACTTC. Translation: CASSHRPGSGVPYEQYF.

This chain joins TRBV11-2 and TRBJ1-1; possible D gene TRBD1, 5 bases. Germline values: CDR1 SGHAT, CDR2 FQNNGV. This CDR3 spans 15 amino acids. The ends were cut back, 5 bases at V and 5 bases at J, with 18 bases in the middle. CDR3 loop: CASSRLAGSRTEAFF. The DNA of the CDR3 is TGTGCCAGCAGCCGACTTGCAGGGTCTAGGACTGAAGCTTTCTTT.

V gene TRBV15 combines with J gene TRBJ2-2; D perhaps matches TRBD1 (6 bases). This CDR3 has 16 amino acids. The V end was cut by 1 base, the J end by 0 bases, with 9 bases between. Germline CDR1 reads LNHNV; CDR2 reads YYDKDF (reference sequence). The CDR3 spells CATSRGEGANTGELFF. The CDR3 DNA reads TGTGCCACCAGCAGAGGAGAGGGGGCGAACACCGGGGAGCTGTTTTTT.

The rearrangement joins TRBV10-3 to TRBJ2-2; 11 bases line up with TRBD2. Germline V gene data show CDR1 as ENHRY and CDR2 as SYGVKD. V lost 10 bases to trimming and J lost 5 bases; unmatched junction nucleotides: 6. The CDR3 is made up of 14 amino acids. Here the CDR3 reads CATGLAGPTGELFF. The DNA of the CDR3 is TGTGCCACCGGACTAGCGGGTCCGACCGGGGAGCTGTTTTTT.

The CDR3 protein is CASSLGTGGSEKLFF. CDR3 DNA sequence: TGTGCCAGCAGCTTAGGGACAGGGGGCAGTGAAAAACTGTTTTTT. This chain joins TRBV7-6 and TRBJ1-4, with 11 nucleotides matching TRBD1. Unmatched junction bases numbered 2, after V lost 1 base and J lost 7 bases. Per germline, CDR1 SGHVS and CDR2 FNYEAQ. This CDR3 spans 15 amino acids. Using reference TRBV7-6 and TRBJ1-4 for the parts outside the CDR3, the full variable domain is GAGVSQSPRYKVTKRGQDVALRCDPISGHVSLYWYRQALGQGPEFLTYFNYEAQQDKSGLPNDRFSAERPEGSISTLTIQRTEQRDSAMYRCASSLGTGGSEKLFFGSGTQLSVL.

The CDR3 region has the DNA TGTGCCAGTAGTATAGAACACAGTCTGAACACTGAAGCTTTCTTT. Translating gives CASSIEHSLNTEAFF. The genes are TRBV19 and TRBJ1-1; D call uncertain. From germline, CDR1 is LNHDA and CDR2 SQIVND (reference sequence). The CDR3 sequence is 15 residues long. V was pared by 0 bases and J by 0 bases, with 8 bases between.

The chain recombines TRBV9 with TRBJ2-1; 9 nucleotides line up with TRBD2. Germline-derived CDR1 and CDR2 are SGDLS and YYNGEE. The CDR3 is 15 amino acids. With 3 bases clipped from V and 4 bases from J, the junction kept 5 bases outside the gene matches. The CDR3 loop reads CASSESGGHYNEQFF. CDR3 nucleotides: TGTGCCAGCAGCGAAAGCGGGGGGCATTACAATGAGCAGTTCTTC.

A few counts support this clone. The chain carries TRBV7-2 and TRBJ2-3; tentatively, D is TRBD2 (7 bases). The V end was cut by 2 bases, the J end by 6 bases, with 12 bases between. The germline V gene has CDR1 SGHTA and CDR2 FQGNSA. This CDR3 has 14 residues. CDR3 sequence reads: CASSLLKGGDTQYF. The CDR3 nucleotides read TGTGCCAGCAGCTTATTGAAGGGGGGGGATACGCAGTATTTT.

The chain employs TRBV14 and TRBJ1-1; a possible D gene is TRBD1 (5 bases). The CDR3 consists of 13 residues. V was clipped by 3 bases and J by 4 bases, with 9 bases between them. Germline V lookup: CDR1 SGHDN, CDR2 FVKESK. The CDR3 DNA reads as TGTGCCAGCAGCCAGTCCGGGGGCACTGAAGCTTTCTTT. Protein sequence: CASSQSGGTEAFF.

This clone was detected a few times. DNA of the CDR3: TGTGCCAGCAGCTTAGGTGGGACTGCCTACGAGCAGTACTTC. Residues: CASSLGGTAYEQYF. J is TRBJ2-7 and V is TRBV11-2; possibly TRBD2 for D (6 bases). CDR1 and CDR2 from the germline V gene are SGHAT and FQNNGV. CDR3 size: 14 residues. V lost 1 base to trimming and J lost 2 bases, with 9 bases between them. The complete variable domain, with remaining parts taken from reference TRBV11-2 and TRBJ2-7, reads EAGVAQSPRYKIIEKRQSVAFWCNPISGHATLYWYQQILGQGPKLLIQFQNNGVVDDSQLPKDRFSAERLKGVDSTLKIQPAKLEDSAVYLCASSLGGTAYEQYFGPGTRLTVT.

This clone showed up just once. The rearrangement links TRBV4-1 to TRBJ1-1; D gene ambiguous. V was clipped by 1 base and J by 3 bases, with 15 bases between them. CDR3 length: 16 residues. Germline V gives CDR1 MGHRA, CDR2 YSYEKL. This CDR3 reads CASSQALRSRDTEAFF. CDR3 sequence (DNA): TGCGCCAGCAGCCAAGCCCTCCGATCTCGGGACACTGAAGCTTTCTTT.

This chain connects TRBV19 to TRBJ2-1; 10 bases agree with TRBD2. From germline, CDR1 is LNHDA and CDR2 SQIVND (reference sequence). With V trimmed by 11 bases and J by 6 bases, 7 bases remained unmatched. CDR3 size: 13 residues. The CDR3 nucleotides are TGTGCCTCCTCAGCGGGGGGGCCCAATGAGCAGTTCTTC. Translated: CASSAGGPNEQFF. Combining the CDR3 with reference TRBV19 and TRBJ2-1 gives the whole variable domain DGGITQSPKYLFRKEGQNVTLSCEQNLNHDAMYWYRQDPGQGLRLIYYSQIVNDFQKGDIAEGYSVSREKKESFPLTVTSAQKNPTAFYLCASSAGGPNEQFFGPGTRLTVL.